This T cell receptor beta chain was identified during a study of blood T cell repertoires in COVID-19. Study-wide context: Some COVID-19 samples were acute and others convalescent; all came from the United States, Italy and Spain. From T cells, B-cell-depleted T cells, or PBMCs came the material, which was cDNA or gDNA.

V was clipped by 2 bases and J by 1 base, with 13 bases between them. Looked up from germline, CDR1 is MNHEY and CDR2 is SMNVEV (reference sequence). CDR3 size: 16 residues. In its sample, this clone was seen a few times. As originally analysed: Estimation of nucleated cell counts relied on the amplification of reference gene primers. Sequencing was performed with immunoSEQ multiplex PCR; in TCRdb, only in-frame clones are kept and a portion is missing. That table is the source of V, J and clone size, and D and trimming were worked out from the DNA. The sample contains around 260,000 clones, around 86% of which appear only once.

The source is a man aged 40-49 years who had recovered from COVID-19. The rearrangement links TRBV27 to TRBJ2-3, with a weak D call TRBD1 (6 bases). Sequencing was done on a sample of peripheral blood. The CDR3 loop reads CASSLVRGRGTDTQYF. The CDR3 DNA reads TGTGCCAGCAGTTTAGTCAGGGGTCGGGGCACAGATACGCAGTATTTT.